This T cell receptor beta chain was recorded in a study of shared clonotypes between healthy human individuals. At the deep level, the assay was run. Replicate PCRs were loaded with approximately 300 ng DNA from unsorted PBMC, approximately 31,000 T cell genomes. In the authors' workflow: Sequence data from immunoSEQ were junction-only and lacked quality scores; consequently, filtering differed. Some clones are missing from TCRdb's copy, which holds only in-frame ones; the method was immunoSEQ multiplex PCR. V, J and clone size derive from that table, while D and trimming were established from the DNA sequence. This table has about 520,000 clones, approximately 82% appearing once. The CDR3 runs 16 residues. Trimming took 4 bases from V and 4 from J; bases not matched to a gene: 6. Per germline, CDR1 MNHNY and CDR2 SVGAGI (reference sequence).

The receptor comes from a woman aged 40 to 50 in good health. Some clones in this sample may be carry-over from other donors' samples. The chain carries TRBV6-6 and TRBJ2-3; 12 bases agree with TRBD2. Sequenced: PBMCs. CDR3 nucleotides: TGTGCCAGCAGTTCTTGGACTAGCGGGATTTCAGATACGCAGTATTTT. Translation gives CASSSWTSGISDTQYF.